This T cell receptor (beta chain) was identified in a study of T cell responses to AZD1222 COVID-19 vaccine. In regard to this clone: What it binds is not known. This CDR3 is also generated by other DNA sequences in the sample.

The CDR3 spans 13 residues. The ends were cut back, 0 bases at V and 8 bases at J, with 7 bases in the middle. TCRdb's table, derived via immunoSEQ multiplex PCR, lists solely in-frame clones and lacks some. The sample has fewer than 110,000 clones; around 87% are singletons. Overall study findings and caveats: Baseline seropositivity characterized only a handful of AZD1222 recipients. Per reports, nearly half of all spike-specific TCRs target regions that are unmutated in variants.

This clonotype originated in an adult who received the AZD1222 COVID-19 vaccine. This specimen was peripheral blood, taken 28 days after the second AZD1222 dose. The chain is built from TRBV12-3 or TRBV12-4 and TRBJ1-4; TRBD1 is a possible D gene (5 bases). This CDR3 reads CASSLAGTEKLFF. CDR3 in DNA: TGTGCCAGCAGTTTAGCGGGGACCGAAAAACTGTTTTTT.